Sequencing of this TCR beta chain was carried out in a study of T cells in Graves' hyperthyroidism and ophthalmopathy. Across the study: Peripheral blood was drawn at first diagnosis, prior to all treatment. Broader study findings: Within blood appeared most thyroid clonotypes that had expanded above 0.001.

Amplified regions were TCR beta CDR3 sequences from RNA transcripts. First-round RT-PCR of the TCR CDR3 relied on the HTBI primer set. MiXCR, run by TCRdb on the multiplex PCR reads, gives a single entry per CDR3 protein. The sample lists under 350,000 distinct CDR3 sequences, about 18% occurring once. As to this clonotype: Its antigen is currently unknown. A read error may explain this, as a much larger clone is one base away.

Uncontrolled infection, other autoimmune disease, pregnancy and lactation each barred patients from inclusion. Each diagnosis drew on symptoms, thyroxine, TRAb, thyroid ultrasound and orbital computed tomography findings. Germline loops: CDR1 DFQATT, CDR2 SNEGSKA (reference sequence). This CDR3 has 16 residues. Trimming cost V 0 bases and J 3 bases; bases outside gene matches: 7. The rearrangement joins TRBV20-1 to TRBJ1-5, with TRBD1 identical over 8 bases. The sequenced sample was blood. This clonotype was obtained from a woman in her sixties with Graves' ophthalmopathy. The CDR3 DNA reads as TGCAGTGCTAGAGAGCCTGACAGGGGAAACAATCAGCCCCAGCATTTT. Translated, it gives CSAREPDRGNNQPQHF.